Following are 4 T cell receptor beta chains from one sample sequenced in a study of blood T cell repertoires in COVID-19. Produced via immunoSEQ multiplex PCR; TCRdb's table is partial and in-frame only. The top ten clones hold approximately 6.2% of a sample with about 200,000 clones, around 87% of them seen once. The sequenced material came from peripheral blood. The receptors shown here come from a man in his sixties who had recovered from COVID-19.

As regards this clone: Within the sample, other DNA sequences also encode this same CDR3. This chain uses TRBV9 with TRBJ2-5, with TRBD2 matching over 12 bases. This CDR3 comprises 16 residues. The germline gives CDR1 SGDLS, CDR2 YYNGEE. Trimming at V came to 0 bases and at J to 3 bases, leaving 3 bases not matched to a gene. The CDR3 reads CASSVGLAGVEETQYF. For the CDR3, the DNA is TGTGCCAGCAGCGTAGGACTAGCGGGGGTTGAAGAGACCCAGTACTTC.

The rearrangement joins TRBV5-4 to TRBJ1-1; D remains unclear. V dropped 3 bases and J dropped 2 bases, with 5 bases sitting between them. From germline, CDR1 is SGHNT and CDR2 YYREEE (reference sequence). CDR3 length: 12 residues. CDR3 DNA sequence: TGTGCCAGCAGCTACCTAAACACTGAAGCTTTCTTT. As protein: CASSYLNTEAFF. Drawing the rest from reference TRBV5-4 and TRBJ1-1, the complete variable domain is ETGVTQSPTHLIKTRGQQVTLRCSSQSGHNTVSWYQQALGQGPQFIFQYYREEENGRGNFPPRFSGLQFPNYSSELNVNALELDDSALYLCASSYLNTEAFFGQGTRLTVV.

The chain is built from TRBV6-5 and TRBJ2-1; maybe TRBD2 (7 bases). CDR1 MNHEY and CDR2 SVGAGI come from the germline V gene. The CDR3 has 13 residues. Trimming removed 6 bases at V and 6 bases at J, with 12 bases between. The CDR3 loop reads CASSGGHGNEQFF. The DNA of the CDR3 is TGTGCCAGCAGCGGGGGGCATGGCAATGAGCAGTTCTTC.

The chain combines TRBV28 with TRBJ1-2; the D gene is possibly TRBD1 (6 bases). Trimming removed 3 bases at V and 4 bases at J, with 21 bases between. Germline CDR1 MDHEN, CDR2 SYDVKM. This CDR3 has 17 residues. CDR3 region: CASSLSTPGHLLYGYTF. As DNA, the CDR3 is TGTGCCAGCAGTTTGTCGACACCGGGACACCTTCTCTATGGCTACACCTTC.